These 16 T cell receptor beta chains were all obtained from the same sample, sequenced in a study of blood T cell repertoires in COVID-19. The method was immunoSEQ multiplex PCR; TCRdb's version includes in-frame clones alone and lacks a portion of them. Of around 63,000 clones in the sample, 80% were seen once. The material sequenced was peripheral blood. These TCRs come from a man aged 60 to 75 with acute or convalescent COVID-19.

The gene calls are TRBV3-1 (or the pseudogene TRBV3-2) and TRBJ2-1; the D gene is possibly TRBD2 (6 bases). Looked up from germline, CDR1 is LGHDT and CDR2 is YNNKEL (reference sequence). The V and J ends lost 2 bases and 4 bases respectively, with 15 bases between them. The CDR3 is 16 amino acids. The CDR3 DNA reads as TGTGCCAGCAGCCAAAGCGGACGCGCGGGGTACAATGAGCAGTTCTTC. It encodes CASSQSGRAGYNEQFF.

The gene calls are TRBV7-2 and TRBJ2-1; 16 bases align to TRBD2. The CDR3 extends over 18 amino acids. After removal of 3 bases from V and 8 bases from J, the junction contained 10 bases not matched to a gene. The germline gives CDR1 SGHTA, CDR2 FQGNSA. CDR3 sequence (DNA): TGTGCCAGCAGCTTGGGGACTAGCGGGGGGGCAAGTATCTATGAGCAGTTCTTC. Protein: CASSLGTSGGASIYEQFF.

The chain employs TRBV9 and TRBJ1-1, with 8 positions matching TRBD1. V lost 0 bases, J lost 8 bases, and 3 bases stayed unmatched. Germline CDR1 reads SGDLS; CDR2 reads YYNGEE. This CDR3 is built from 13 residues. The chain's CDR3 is CASSVATGGEAFF. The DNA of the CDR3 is TGTGCCAGCAGCGTAGCTACAGGGGGGGAAGCTTTCTTT.

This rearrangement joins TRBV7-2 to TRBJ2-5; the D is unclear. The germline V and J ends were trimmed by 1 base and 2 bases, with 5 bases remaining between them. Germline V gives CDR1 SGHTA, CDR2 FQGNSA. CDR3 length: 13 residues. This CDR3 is CASSLERQETQYF. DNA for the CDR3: TGTGCCAGCAGCTTAGAGAGGCAAGAGACCCAGTACTTC. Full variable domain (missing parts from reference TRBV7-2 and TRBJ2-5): GAGVSQSPSNKVTEKGKDVELRCDPISGHTALYWYRQSLGQGLEFLIYFQGNSAPDKSGLPSDRFSAERTGGSVSTLTIQRTQQEDSAVYLCASSLERQETQYFGPGTRLLVL.

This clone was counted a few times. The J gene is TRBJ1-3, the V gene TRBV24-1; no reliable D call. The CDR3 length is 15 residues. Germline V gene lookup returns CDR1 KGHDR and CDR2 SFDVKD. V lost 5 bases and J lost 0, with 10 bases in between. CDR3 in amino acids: CATSAMAGSGNTIYF. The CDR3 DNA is TGTGCCACCAGTGCTATGGCAGGCTCTGGAAACACCATATATTTT.

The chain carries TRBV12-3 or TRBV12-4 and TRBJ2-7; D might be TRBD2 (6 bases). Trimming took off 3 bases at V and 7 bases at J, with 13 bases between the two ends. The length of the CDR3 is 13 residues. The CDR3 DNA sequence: TGTGCCAGCAGTTTCCGAGTGGAGGGAGAGCAGTACTTC. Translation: CASSFRVEGEQYF.

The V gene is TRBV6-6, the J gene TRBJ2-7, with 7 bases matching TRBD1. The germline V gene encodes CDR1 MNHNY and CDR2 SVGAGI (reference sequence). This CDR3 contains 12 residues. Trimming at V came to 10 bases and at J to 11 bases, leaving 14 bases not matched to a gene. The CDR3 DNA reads TGTGCCACCGCAGGGGACAGCAGGGCGAAGTACTTC. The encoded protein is CATAGDSRAKYF.

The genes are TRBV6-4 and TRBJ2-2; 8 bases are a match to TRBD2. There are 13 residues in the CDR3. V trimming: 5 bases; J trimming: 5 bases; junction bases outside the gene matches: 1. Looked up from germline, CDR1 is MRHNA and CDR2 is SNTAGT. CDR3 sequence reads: CASSRGGTGELFF. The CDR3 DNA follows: TGTGCCAGCAGTCGGGGGGGGACCGGGGAGCTGTTTTTT.

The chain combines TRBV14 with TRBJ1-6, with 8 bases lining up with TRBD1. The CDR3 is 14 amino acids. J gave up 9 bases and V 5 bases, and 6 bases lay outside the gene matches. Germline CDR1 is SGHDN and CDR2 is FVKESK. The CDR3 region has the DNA TGTGCCAGCAGCGCCCAGGGGGCGGTTTCACCCCTCCACTTT. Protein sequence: CASSAQGAVSPLHF.

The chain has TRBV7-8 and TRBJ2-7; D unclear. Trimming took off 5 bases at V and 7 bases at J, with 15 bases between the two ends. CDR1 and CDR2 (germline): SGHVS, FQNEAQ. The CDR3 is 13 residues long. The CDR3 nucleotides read TGTGCCAGCAGCCAACTTGAGCTCGGGGAGCAGTACTTC. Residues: CASSQLELGEQYF.

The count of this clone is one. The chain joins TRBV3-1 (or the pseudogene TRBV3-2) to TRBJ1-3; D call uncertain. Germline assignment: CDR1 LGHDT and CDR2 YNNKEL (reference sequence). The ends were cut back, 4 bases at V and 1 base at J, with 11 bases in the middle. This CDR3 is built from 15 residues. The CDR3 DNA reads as TGTGCCAGCAGCCCCAATGGCTTGTCTGGAAACACCATATATTTT. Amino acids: CASSPNGLSGNTIYF.

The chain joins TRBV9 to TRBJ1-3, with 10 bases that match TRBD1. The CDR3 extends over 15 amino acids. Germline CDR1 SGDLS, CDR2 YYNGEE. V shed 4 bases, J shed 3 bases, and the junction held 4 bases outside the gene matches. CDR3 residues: CASSSDRGLGNTIYF. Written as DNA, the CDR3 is TGTGCCAGCAGCAGTGACAGGGGGCTTGGAAACACCATATATTTT.

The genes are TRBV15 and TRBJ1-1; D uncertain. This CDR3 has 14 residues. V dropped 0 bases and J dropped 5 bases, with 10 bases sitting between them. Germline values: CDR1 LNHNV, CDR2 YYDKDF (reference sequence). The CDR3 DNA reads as TGTGCCACCAGCAGAGATCTTCGAGGGACTGAAGCTTTCTTT. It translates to CATSRDLRGTEAFF.

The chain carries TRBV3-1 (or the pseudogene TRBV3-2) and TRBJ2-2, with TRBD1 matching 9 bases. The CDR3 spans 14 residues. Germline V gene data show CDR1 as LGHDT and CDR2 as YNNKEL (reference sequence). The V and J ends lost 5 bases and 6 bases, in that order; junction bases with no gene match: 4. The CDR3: CASSTGGAAGELFF. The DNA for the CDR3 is TGTGCCAGCAGCACAGGGGGCGCGGCCGGGGAGCTGTTTTTT.

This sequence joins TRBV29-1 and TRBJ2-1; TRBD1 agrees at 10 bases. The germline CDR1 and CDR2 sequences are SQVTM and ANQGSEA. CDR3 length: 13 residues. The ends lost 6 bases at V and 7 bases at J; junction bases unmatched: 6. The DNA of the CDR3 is TGCAGCGTAGAGGGACAGGGGAGGAATGAGCAGTTCTTC. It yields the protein CSVEGQGRNEQFF.

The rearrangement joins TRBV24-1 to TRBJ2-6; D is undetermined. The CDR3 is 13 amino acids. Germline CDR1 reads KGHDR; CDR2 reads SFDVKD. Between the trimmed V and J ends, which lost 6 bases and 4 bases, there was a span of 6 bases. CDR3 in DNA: TGTGCCACCAGTTTATCCGGGGCCAACGTCCTGACTTTC. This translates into CATSLSGANVLTF.